This TCR beta chain was captured in a study of blood T cell repertoires in COVID-19. On the study more broadly: Sources were T cells, B-cell-depleted T cells, or PBMCs; the material itself was cDNA or gDNA.

Measured with immunoSEQ multiplex PCR; TCRdb has only the in-frame clones, and not every one. The sample shows 120,000 or so clones, almost 70% of them seen only once. The length of the CDR3 is 19 residues. From germline, CDR1 is SGHAT and CDR2 FQNNGV. J lost 0 bases, V lost 0 bases, and 10 bases had no gene match. The chain uses TRBV11-2 and TRBJ2-1, with 8 bases matching TRBD2. The clonotype comes from a woman aged 70 to 79 with acute or convalescent COVID-19. What was sequenced was peripheral blood. This CDR3 reads CASSLDPRTSPSSYNEQFF. The CDR3 region has the DNA TGTGCCAGCAGCTTAGATCCGAGGACTAGCCCAAGCTCCTACAATGAGCAGTTCTTC.